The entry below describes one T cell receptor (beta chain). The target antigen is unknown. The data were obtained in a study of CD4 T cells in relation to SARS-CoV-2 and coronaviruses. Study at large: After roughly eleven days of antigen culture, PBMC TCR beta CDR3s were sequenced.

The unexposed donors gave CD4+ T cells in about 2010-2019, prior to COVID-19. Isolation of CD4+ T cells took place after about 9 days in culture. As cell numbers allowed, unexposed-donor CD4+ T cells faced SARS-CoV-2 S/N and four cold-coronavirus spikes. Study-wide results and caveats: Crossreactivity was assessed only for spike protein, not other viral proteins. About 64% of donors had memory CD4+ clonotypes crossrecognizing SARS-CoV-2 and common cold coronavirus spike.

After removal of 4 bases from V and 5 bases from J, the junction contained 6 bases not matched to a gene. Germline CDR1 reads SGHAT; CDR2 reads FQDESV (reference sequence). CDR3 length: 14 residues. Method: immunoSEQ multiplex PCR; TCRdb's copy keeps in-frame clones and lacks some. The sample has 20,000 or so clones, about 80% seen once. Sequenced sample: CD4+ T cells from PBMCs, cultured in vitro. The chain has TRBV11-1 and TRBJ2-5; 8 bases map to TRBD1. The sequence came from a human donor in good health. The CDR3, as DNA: TGTGCCAGCAGCTCTACAGGGGGATGGGAGACCCAGTACTTC. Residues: CASSSTGGWETQYF.